A selection of T cell receptor beta chains follows, all from one sample in a study of blood T cell repertoires in COVID-19. Using immunoSEQ multiplex PCR, the repertoire was profiled, and TCRdb retains in-frame clones only, with some absent. Of some 200,000 clones listed, roughly 80% were seen once; the top ten hold about 4.8%. The source material was peripheral blood. The receptors here all came from a woman in her 70s with COVID-19, enrolled during active disease. Both conserved end residues are part of each CDR3. Each record gives: D gene, J gene, V gene, clone size, CDR3 DNA, CDR3 protein. D genes are given only for firm matches. Clone size is shown for a subset of rows, as once, few, many or a class of expanded clone.

>.|TRBJ2-7|TRBV14|.
TGTGCCAGCAGCCCCCGAGTAAAGCGTGAGACCTACGAGCAGTACTTC
CASSPRVKRETYEQYF
>.|TRBJ1-6|TRBV4-3|once
TGCGCCAGCAGCCAAGATAGAACAGGGCAGGGCTCACCCCTCCACTTT
CASSQDRTGQGSPLHF
>TRBD2|TRBJ2-7|TRBV28|.
TGTGCCAGCAGTCAACCCGGGGTAGCGGGAGGCTACGAGCAGTACTTC
CASSQPGVAGGYEQYF
>.|TRBJ2-7|TRBV27|.
TGTGCCAGCAGTGGAGGAAACTCCTACGAGCAGTACTTC
CASSGGNSYEQYF
>.|TRBJ2-1|TRBV7-9|.
TGTGCCAGCAGCTTAGGGGACTCTATCAATGAGCAGTTCTTC
CASSLGDSINEQFF
>TRBD1|TRBJ1-2|TRBV27|.
TGTGCCAGCAAGGGCGGTGGGACAGGGGAAGGAGGCTACACCTTC
CASKGGGTGEGGYTF
>.|TRBJ1-1|TRBV29-1|.
TGCAGCGTTCCCCGGCCAGGCTCCACTGAAGCTTTCTTT
CSVPRPGSTEAFF
>.|TRBJ2-3|TRBV20-1|.
TGCAGTGCTAGTAACGGGAGAATAACAGATACGCAGTATTTT
CSASNGRITDTQYF
>.|TRBJ2-2|TRBV19|.
TGTGCCAGTAGGGAGCGAGCGAACACCGGGGAGCTGTTTTTT
CASRERANTGELFF
>.|TRBJ2-7|TRBV2|.
TGTGCCAGCAGTAGGACTATAACCTACGAGCAGTACTTC
CASSRTITYEQYF
>.|TRBJ2-7|TRBV28|.
TGTGCCAGCAGTTTATATGGGGGCACGGGAACCTACGAGCAGTACTTC
CASSLYGGTGTYEQYF
>.|TRBJ1-2|TRBV29-1|.
TGCAGCGTTGAAGGTAACGGGGGTCGGAGCTACACCTTC
CSVEGNGGRSYTF
>.|TRBJ1-2|TRBV19|.
TGTGCCAGTACGCGGGACCCCGGGATCATCGGCTACACCTTC
CASTRDPGIIGYTF
>TRBD1|TRBJ1-2|TRBV28|.
TGTGCCAGCAGTTCCGGGACAGGGGGTTCGCATGGCTACACCTTC
CASSSGTGGSHGYTF
>TRBD1|TRBJ1-2|TRBV24-1|.
TGTGCCACCAGTTCTACAGGGGGTGGCTACACCTTC
CATSSTGGGYTF
>.|TRBJ2-2|TRBV11-3|.
TGTGCCAGCAGCTTAGTAACGGGTAACACCGGGGAGCTGTTTTTT
CASSLVTGNTGELFF
>TRBD2|TRBJ2-1|TRBV7-2|.
TGTGCCAGCAGCTTAGTTCTGGGGACTAGCCGCGATGAGCAGTTCTTC
CASSLVLGTSRDEQFF
>.|TRBJ2-5|TRBV5-8|.
TGTGCCAGCAGCTTGTTGGGGGGGCCGGCCCAAGAGACCCAGTACTTC
CASSLLGGPAQETQYF
>.|TRBJ1-3|TRBV28|.
TGTGCCAGCAGTAGACAGAGCTCTGGAAACACCATATATTTT
CASSRQSSGNTIYF
>TRBD1|TRBJ1-3|TRBV5-1|.
TGCGCCAGCAGCCCAACAGGGGTAGCCGGAAACACCATATATTTT
CASSPTGVAGNTIYF
>.|TRBJ2-5|TRBV4-3|few
TGCGCCAGCAGCCGGACCTTGGACAGCACAGAGACCCAGTACTTC
CASSRTLDSTETQYF
>.|TRBJ1-5|TRBV6-5|.
TGTGCCAGCAGTCCTGGGGGGGCCTCTTTGCCCCAGCATTTT
CASSPGGASLPQHF
>.|TRBJ1-5|TRBV6-8|.
TGTGCCAGCAGTTACAGGGAGGGTGGGGGGACGCCCCAGCATTTT
CASSYREGGGTPQHF
>TRBD2|TRBJ2-2|TRBV5-4|.
TGTGCCAGCAGGCCCCCGGGGGGGCGGAACACCGGGGAGCTGTTTTTT
CASRPPGGRNTGELFF
>TRBD1|TRBJ1-2|TRBV29-1|many
TGCAGCGTTGGACAGGGAGGCTATGGCTACACCTTC
CSVGQGGYGYTF
>.|TRBJ2-1|TRBV2|once
TGTGCCAGCGGGGCCCCGGGGGCCTACAATGAGCAGTTCTTC
CASGAPGAYNEQFF
>.|TRBJ1-2|TRBV28|.
TGTGCCAGCACCCAATTCCGAGGGGGAGGGGGTTCTAACTATGGCTACACCTTC
CASTQFRGGGGSNYGYTF
>.|TRBJ2-5|TRBV7-2|.
TGTGCCAGCAGCCTCCGCGGTACCCAAGAGACCCAGTACTTC
CASSLRGTQETQYF
>TRBD1|TRBJ1-1|TRBV6-2/TRBV6-3|.
TGTGCCAGCAGTCGACTCCTGACAGGGGTTAACACTGAAGCTTTCTTT
CASSRLLTGVNTEAFF
>.|TRBJ1-2|TRBV30|.
TGTGCCTGGAGAGCGGGTGGGATATATGGCTACACCTTC
CAWRAGGIYGYTF
>.|TRBJ2-7|TRBV3-1/TRBV3-2|once
TGTGCCAGCAGCCTCCGAGGGGGGGACTACGAGCAGTACTTC
CASSLRGGDYEQYF